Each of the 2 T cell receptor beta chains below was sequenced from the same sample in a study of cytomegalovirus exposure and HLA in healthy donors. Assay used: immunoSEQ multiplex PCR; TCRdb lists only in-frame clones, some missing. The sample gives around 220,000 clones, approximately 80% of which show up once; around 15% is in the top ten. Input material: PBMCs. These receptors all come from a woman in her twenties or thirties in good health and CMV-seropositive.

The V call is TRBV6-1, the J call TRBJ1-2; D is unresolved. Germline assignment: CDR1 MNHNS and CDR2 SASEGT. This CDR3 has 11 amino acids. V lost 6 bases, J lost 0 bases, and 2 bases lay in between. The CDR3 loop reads CASRANYGYTF. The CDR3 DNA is TGTGCCAGCAGAGCTAACTATGGCTACACCTTC.

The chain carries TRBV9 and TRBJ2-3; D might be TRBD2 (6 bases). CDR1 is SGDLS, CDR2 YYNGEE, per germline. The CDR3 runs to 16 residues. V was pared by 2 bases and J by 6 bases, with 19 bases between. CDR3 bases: TGTGCCAGCAGCGTTACCTTTGCGGCGCGGGGCGATACGCAGTATTTT. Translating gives CASSVTFAARGDTQYF.